Shown below are 22 T cell receptor beta chains from a single sample sequenced in a study of T-cell memory formation after mild COVID-19. TCRdb used MiXCR to reprocess the 5' RACE reads, holding one entry per CDR3 protein. The sample gives approximately 250,000 distinct CDR3 sequences, 16% of which show up once; around 21% is in the top ten. The sample was PBMCs or a T cell subset sorted from them (not recorded which). These receptor sequences come from a man between 18 and 35 years old who had mild COVID-19 (a few samples of this study predate the infection). Cell type and time point are not known.

The rearrangement uses TRBV12-3 or TRBV12-4 and TRBJ2-7; 10 positions match TRBD2. This CDR3 region has 15 residues. Germline trimming cut 5 bases from V and 2 bases from J; bases unmatched to any gene: 6. CDR3 sequence: CASSTLAGGPYEQYF. DNA for the CDR3: TGTGCCAGCAGTACATTAGCGGGGGGCCCCTACGAGCAGTACTTC.

With respect to this clonotype: A much larger clonotype is one base distant, so this may be a read error. The V call is TRBV6-5, the J call TRBJ2-7; 8 bases map to TRBD1. CDR1 MNHEY and CDR2 SVGAGI come from the germline V gene. This CDR3 comprises 15 residues. With V trimmed by 4 bases and J by 6 bases, 11 bases remained unmatched. The chain's CDR3 is CASSLRATGGGEQYV. The CDR3 DNA is TGTGCCAGCAGTTTACGAGCTACAGGGGGTGGCGAGCAGTACGTC.

This clonotype was recorded a few times. The chain employs TRBV6-2 or TRBV6-3 and TRBJ2-5; D ambiguous. V dropped 1 base and J dropped 1 base, with 10 bases sitting between them. Germline V gene data show CDR1 as MNHEY and CDR2 as SVGEGT. The CDR3 is 15 residues long. CDR3 residues: CASSYWREAQETQYF. CDR3 coding DNA: TGTGCCAGCAGTTACTGGCGCGAGGCCCAAGAGACCCAGTACTTC.

The V gene is TRBV6-2 or TRBV6-3, the J gene TRBJ1-5; perhaps TRBD1 as D (6 bases). The germline V gene has CDR1 MNHEY and CDR2 SVGEGT. Trimming shortened V by 6 bases and J by 2 bases, and 17 bases separated the two germline ends. This CDR3 has 16 amino acids. The DNA of the CDR3 is TGTGCCAGCAGGGACAGATGTCCTTTCTGCAATCAGCCCCAGCATTTT. It is translated as CASRDRCPFCNQPQHF.

This clonotype was observed a few times. V usage is TRBV4-1 and J usage is TRBJ1-5; D gene unclear. The CDR3 length is 15 residues. V was shortened by 0 bases and J by 0 bases, with 6 bases between the two germline ends. In germline, CDR1 is MGHRA, CDR2 YSYEKL. In DNA, the CDR3 is TGCGCCAGCAGCCAAGATACGGATAGCAATCAGCCCCAGCATTTT. It codes for CASSQDTDSNQPQHF.

The V call is TRBV20-1, the J call TRBJ2-5, with 11 bases identical to TRBD2. The CDR3 runs 15 residues. Losses at the gene ends were 0 bases for V and 2 bases for J; bases not matched to a gene: 2. Germline V CDR1 and CDR2: DFQATT, SNEGSKA (reference sequence). The CDR3 DNA follows: TGCAGTGCTAGAGATCGACTAGCGGGACAAGAGACCCAGTACTTC. Translated: CSARDRLAGQETQYF.

The V gene is TRBV10-3, the J gene TRBJ2-5; D gene ambiguous. Trimming took 4 bases from V and 1 from J, leaving 10 bases between them. The CDR3 consists of 14 residues. The germline V gene has CDR1 ENHRY and CDR2 SYGVKD. The CDR3 DNA sequence: TGTGCCATCAGTGGTTGGGAAGTCCAAGAGACCCAGTACTTC. Its protein is CAISGWEVQETQYF.

The chain couples TRBV6-1 to TRBJ1-6; D ambiguous. Germline assignment: CDR1 MNHNS and CDR2 SASEGT. The CDR3 is 13 residues long. Trimming cost V 4 bases and J 7 bases, with 8 bases left between them. Here the CDR3 DNA reads TGTGCCAGCAGTGGGGTTCCGAATTCACCCCTCCACTTT. It codes for CASSGVPNSPLHF.

This clonotype was recorded many times. The chain is built from TRBV4-3 and TRBJ2-2; D possibly uses TRBD1 or TRBD2 (5 bases each). Germline CDR1 reads LGHNA; CDR2 reads YSLEER. V dropped 1 base and J dropped 6 bases, with 6 bases sitting between them. The CDR3 contains 13 residues. This chain's CDR3 is CASSQAGPGELFF. The CDR3 DNA sequence: TGCGCCAGCAGCCAAGCGGGGCCCGGGGAGCTGTTTTTT.

In this sample, this clonotype turned up many times. The gene calls are TRBV5-1 and TRBJ2-1; D gene uncertain. The V gene lost 1 base and the J gene lost 10 bases, with 12 bases spanning the gap. Germline V lookup: CDR1 SGHRS, CDR2 YFSETQ. The CDR3 loop spans 13 amino acids. CDR3 nucleotide sequence: TGCGCCAGCAGCTTGCAAGGGTTAAGGGAGCAGTTCTTC. Its protein product is CASSLQGLREQFF.

J is TRBJ2-7 and V is TRBV5-1; 7 bases line up with TRBD1. Per the germline V gene, CDR1 is SGHRS and CDR2 is YFSETQ. The CDR3 has 14 amino acids. After removal of 5 bases from V and 7 bases from J, the junction contained 12 bases not matched to a gene. Written as DNA, the CDR3 is TGCGCCAGCAGATCGATGACAGGGTCAGGGGAGCAGTACTTC. Its protein product is CASRSMTGSGEQYF.

This clonotype occurred a few times. This sequence joins TRBV29-1 and TRBJ2-5; TRBD2 matches at 7 bases. The trim removed 4 bases at V and 5 bases at J, leaving 7 bases unmatched. Looked up from germline, CDR1 is SQVTM and CDR2 is ANQGSEA. The CDR3 covers 13 residues. DNA of the CDR3: TGCAGCGTTGCGGGGGGTCTGGGCGAGACCCAGTACTTC. Its protein product is CSVAGGLGETQYF.

V and J are TRBV7-9 and TRBJ1-1; D might be TRBD1 (6 bases). V dropped 1 base and J dropped 3 bases, with 12 bases sitting between them. CDR3 length: 15 amino acids. Germline CDR1 SEHNR, CDR2 FQNEAQ (reference sequence). The CDR3 loop reads CASSLVGTPDTEAFF. In DNA, the CDR3 is TGTGCCAGCAGCTTAGTAGGGACACCCGACACTGAAGCTTTCTTT.

Many counts were recorded for this clonotype. The CDR3 loop is CASTPGYEQYF. CDR3 nucleotides: TGTGCCAGCACTCCAGGTTACGAGCAGTACTTC. J is TRBJ2-7 and V is TRBV2; D gene uncertain. The CDR3 covers 11 residues. Looked up from germline, CDR1 is SNHLY and CDR2 is FYNNEI. Between the trimmed V and J ends, which lost 7 bases and 4 bases, there was a span of 8 bases.

The chain joins TRBV20-1 to TRBJ1-6, with a possible D match to TRBD1 (6 bases). Trimming removed 4 bases at V and 1 base at J, with 23 bases between. Germline V gene data show CDR1 as DFQATT and CDR2 as SNEGSKA (reference sequence). The CDR3 length is 19 residues. As DNA, the CDR3 is TGCAGTGCTATTAATCTGGGAGGGGGGGCCGGATCCTATAATTCACCCCTCCACTTT. This gives the protein CSAINLGGGAGSYNSPLHF.

The J gene is TRBJ2-5, the V gene TRBV20-1; tentatively, D is TRBD2 (5 bases). With 3 bases removed from V and 3 bases from J, the gap between germline ends came to 11 bases. Germline CDR1 is DFQATT and CDR2 is SNEGSKA (reference sequence). This CDR3 contains 13 residues. The CDR3: CSASAPGKETQYF. The DNA for the CDR3 is TGCAGTGCTAGTGCGCCCGGGAAAGAGACCCAGTACTTC.

The V and J genes are TRBV11-2 and TRBJ1-1; D uncertain. Looked up from germline, CDR1 is SGHAT and CDR2 is FQNNGV. V was pared by 3 bases and J by 7 bases, with 18 bases between. This CDR3 has 15 residues. The CDR3 nucleotides are TGTGCCAGCAGCTTGAGTGGAAGAGGACGGGGTGAAGCTTTCTTT. It encodes CASSLSGRGRGEAFF.

The table lists this clonotype with many counts. This chain uses TRBV6-5 with TRBJ1-5, with no clear D. The V gene lost 0 bases and the J gene lost 2 bases, with 14 bases spanning the gap. The CDR3 loop spans 17 amino acids. CDR1 and CDR2 from the germline V gene are MNHEY and SVGAGI. The CDR3 DNA reads as TGTGCCAGCAGTTACTCGTTCCCCCCTGGGGGCAATCAGCCCCAGCATTTT. Translation gives CASSYSFPPGGNQPQHF.

This clonotype has a handful of counts. J is TRBJ1-6 and V is TRBV5-5, with TRBD1 as a possible D gene (5 bases). V lost 4 bases and J 0 bases, leaving 17 bases between the germline ends. There are 18 residues in the CDR3. Germline CDR1 and CDR2: SGHKS and YYEKEE (reference sequence). The CDR3 DNA follows: TGTGCCAGCAGCCCACGCCTCTCAGGGAGCTCCTATAATTCACCCCTCCACTTT. Amino acid sequence: CASSPRLSGSSYNSPLHF.

This sequence joins TRBV6-1 and TRBJ2-7, with D perhaps TRBD1 (6 bases). The CDR3 has 13 residues. Germline values: CDR1 MNHNS, CDR2 SASEGT. Trimming removed 5 bases from V and 5 bases from J, with 13 bases in between. The DNA of the CDR3 is TGTGCCAGCAGTCCGACCACAGGGCACGAGCAGTACTTC. It is translated as CASSPTTGHEQYF.

The gene calls are TRBV7-9 and TRBJ2-1, with 8 bases fitting TRBD2. This CDR3 spans 14 amino acids. V was clipped by 2 bases and J by 5 bases; unmatched bases: 2. Germline CDR1 and CDR2: SEHNR and FQNEAQ (reference sequence). DNA for the CDR3: TGTGCCAGCAGCTTATTGCGGGGGGACAATGAGCAGTTCTTC. This translates into CASSLLRGDNEQFF.

This chain joins TRBV20-1 and TRBJ2-7; D is unclear. The CDR3 loop spans 10 amino acids. Trimming cost V 5 bases and J 12 bases, with 14 bases left between them. Germline V gene lookup returns CDR1 DFQATT and CDR2 SNEGSKA (reference sequence). CDR3 sequence reads: CSAWGTSLYV. The CDR3 nucleotides are TGCAGTGCTTGGGGAACGAGCCTGTACGTC.